The 19 T cell receptor beta chains listed next were all sequenced from one sample in a study of shared clonotypes between healthy human individuals. TCRdb's copy holds only in-frame clones and misses some; the assay was immunoSEQ multiplex PCR. The repertoire consists of hundreds of thousands of clones, with roughly 72% occurring once and the leading ten covering 1.5% to 2%. The material sequenced was memory CD4+ T cells sorted from blood. The subset is: CD45RA-negative fraction. The receptors stem from a woman in her twenties or thirties in good health.

The chain couples TRBV4-1 to TRBJ1-1; 7 nucleotides match TRBD1. The CDR3 is made up of 16 amino acids. Unmatched junction bases numbered 7, after V lost 2 bases and J lost 1 base. CDR1 is MGHRA and CDR2 is YSYEKL in the germline V gene. CDR3 loop: CASSQIYRGQNTEAFF. CDR3 DNA: TGCGCCAGCAGCCAAATCTACAGGGGACAGAACACTGAAGCTTTCTTT.

The CDR3 DNA reads TGTGCCTGGTCCAGGGGGCGCGGGGAAAAACTGTTTTTT. Protein: CAWSRGRGEKLFF. V and J are TRBV30 and TRBJ1-4, with 8 bases identical to TRBD1. CDR1 is GTSNPN, CDR2 SVGIG, per germline (reference sequence). The CDR3 runs to 13 residues. With V trimmed by 5 bases and J by 8 bases, 7 bases remained unmatched.

The chain carries TRBV7-2 and TRBJ2-1; possibly TRBD2 for D (7 bases). Deletions cut 3 bases from V and 8 bases from J, with 14 bases between. CDR1 and CDR2 (germline): SGHTA, FQGNSA. The CDR3 covers 14 residues. The CDR3 coding sequence is TGTGCCAGCAGCTTTTATAGGGGGGGCGATGAGCAGTTCTTC. Protein product: CASSFYRGGDEQFF.

J is TRBJ1-2 and V is TRBV6-6, with D unclear. This CDR3 has 14 residues. The V gene's germline CDR1 is MNHNY and CDR2 SVGAGI (reference sequence). The ends were cut back, 0 bases at V and 2 bases at J, with 7 bases in the middle. This chain's CDR3 is CASSYSGENYGYTF. The CDR3 coding sequence is TGTGCCAGCAGTTACTCGGGCGAAAACTATGGCTACACCTTC.

V usage is TRBV7-9 and J usage is TRBJ1-1, with a possible D match to TRBD1 (5 bases). CDR1 SEHNR and CDR2 FQNEAQ come from the germline V gene (reference sequence). The ends were cut back, 3 bases at V and 3 bases at J, with 11 bases in the middle. The CDR3 spans 14 residues. In nucleotides, the CDR3 is TGTGCCAGCAGCTTCGGCAGGGCGGACACTGAAGCTTTCTTT. Translating gives CASSFGRADTEAFF.

This clone was seen more than once but under ten times. Written as DNA, the CDR3 is TGTGCCAGCAGTCCTCTGGGGAACGGGGAGCTGTTTTTT. Translated, it gives CASSPLGNGELFF. This chain links TRBV2 with TRBJ2-2, with D hard to call. V was cut by 5 bases and J by 7 bases, with 11 bases left in between. Germline V gene data show CDR1 as SNHLY and CDR2 as FYNNEI. The CDR3 is 13 residues long.

The V and J genes are TRBV5-4 and TRBJ1-1; the D gene is possibly TRBD1 (5 bases). V was clipped by 4 bases and J by 1 base, with 11 bases between them. The CDR3 covers 14 residues. Germline-derived CDR1 and CDR2 are SGHNT and YYREEE (reference sequence). For the CDR3, the DNA is TGTGCCAGCAGCCAGGACAAAAGGAACACTGAAGCTTTCTTT. It is translated as CASSQDKRNTEAFF.

Written as DNA, the CDR3 is TGTGCCAGCAGTTTACCTGGATGGGACCGGGGGCCCCAGCATTTT. This gives the protein CASSLPGWDRGPQHF. V and J are TRBV28 and TRBJ1-5; a possible D gene is TRBD1 (5 bases). V lost 2 bases, J lost 9 bases, and 17 bases lay in between. The V gene's germline CDR1 is MDHEN and CDR2 SYDVKM. The length of the CDR3 is 15 residues. Full variable domain (missing parts from reference TRBV28 and TRBJ1-5): DVKVTQSSRYLVKRTGEKVFLECVQDMDHENMFWYRQDPGLGLRLIYFSYDVKMKEKGDIPEGYSVSREKKERFSLILESASTNQTSMYLCASSLPGWDRGPQHFGDGTRLSIL.

This clone was observed once. The V call is TRBV7-3, the J call TRBJ2-1, with TRBD1 matching over 12 bases. The junction had 13 bases not matched to a gene; V was cut back by 8 bases and J by 8 bases. This CDR3 region has 16 residues. Germline V gene lookup returns CDR1 SGHTA and CDR2 FQGTGA. CDR3 sequence reads: CASSSSPGTGGYEQFF. The CDR3, as DNA: TGTGCCAGCTCCTCCTCCCCCGGGACAGGGGGCTATGAGCAGTTCTTC.

This clone was observed a single time. The V and J genes are TRBV15 and TRBJ2-1; D is undetermined. This CDR3 is 12 amino acids long. CDR1 LNHNV and CDR2 YYDKDF come from the germline V gene (reference sequence). V lost 2 bases and J lost 9, with 8 bases in between. CDR3 in DNA: TGTGCCACCAGCAGACCAGGTGGTGAGCAGTTCTTC. Translating it yields CATSRPGGEQFF.

The chain is built from TRBV28 and TRBJ2-2; no firm D call. In germline, CDR1 is MDHEN, CDR2 SYDVKM. The length of the CDR3 is 17 residues. Trimming removed 2 bases at V and 0 bases at J, with 13 bases between. The CDR3 region has the DNA TGTGCCAGCAGTTTAACCGTAGGGTATCCGAACACCGGGGAGCTGTTTTTT. This encodes CASSLTVGYPNTGELFF.

The chain uses TRBV10-3 and TRBJ1-2, with 8 positions matching TRBD1. V lost 3 bases, J lost 5 bases, and 11 bases stayed unmatched. In germline, CDR1 is ENHRY, CDR2 SYGVKD. This CDR3 has 16 amino acids. The chain's CDR3 is CAISDGQGSSMYGYTF. The CDR3 nucleotides are TGTGCCATCAGTGACGGACAGGGTTCCTCCATGTATGGCTACACCTTC.

The CDR3 DNA sequence: TGTGCCAGCAGCCAGGCGGGCTCGGGGAATGAGCAGTTCTTC. Translation: CASSQAGSGNEQFF. The rearrangement uses TRBV6-6 and TRBJ2-1, with TRBD2 as a possible D gene (5 bases). V lost 6 bases and J 7 bases, leaving 16 bases between the germline ends. Looked up from germline, CDR1 is MNHNY and CDR2 is SVGAGI (reference sequence). The CDR3 is 14 amino acids.

This clone occurred a few times. The V and J genes are TRBV19 and TRBJ2-2, with 9 positions matching TRBD1. Germline assignment: CDR1 LNHDA and CDR2 SQIVND (reference sequence). J gave up 4 bases and V 3 bases, and 6 bases lay outside the gene matches. The CDR3 loop spans 16 amino acids. This CDR3 is CASSIGQGISTGELFF. The DNA for the CDR3 is TGTGCCAGTAGTATTGGACAGGGGATCAGCACCGGGGAGCTGTTTTTT.

The V call is TRBV5-1, the J call TRBJ1-4; TRBD1 matches at 8 bases. This CDR3 comprises 15 residues. The V segment lost 0 bases and the J segment 7 bases; nucleotides outside the gene matches: 5. Germline V lookup: CDR1 SGHRS, CDR2 YFSETQ. The CDR3 spells CASSLGGTGPEKLFF. CDR3 bases: TGCGCCAGCAGCTTGGGCGGGACAGGTCCTGAAAAACTGTTTTTT. Full variable domain (rest looked up from reference TRBV5-1 and TRBJ1-4): KAGVTQTPRYLIKTRGQQVTLSCSPISGHRSVSWYQQTPGQGLQFLFEYFSETQRNKGNFPGRFSGRQFSNSRSEMNVSTLELGDSALYLCASSLGGTGPEKLFFGSGTQLSVL.

This sequence joins TRBV28 and TRBJ1-3; no clear D gene. The germline CDR1 and CDR2 sequences are MDHEN and SYDVKM. V was cut by 9 bases and J by 4 bases, with 10 bases left in between. The length of the CDR3 is 12 residues. CDR3 residues: CASSGPGNTIYF. The CDR3 DNA reads as TGTGCCAGTAGCGGGCCCGGAAACACCATATATTTT.

This rearrangement joins TRBV11-3 to TRBJ2-3, with 9 bases aligning to TRBD2. V shed 4 bases and J 0 bases; nucleotides not matched to a gene: 2. Germline loops: CDR1 SGHNT, CDR2 YENEEA. The CDR3 is made up of 15 amino acids. The CDR3 bases are TGTGCCAGCAGCTCTCTAGCGGGGAGCACAGATACGCAGTATTTT. This gives the protein CASSSLAGSTDTQYF. Supplemented by reference TRBV11-3 and TRBJ2-3, the full variable domain reads EAGVVQSPRYKIIEKKQPVAFWCNPISGHNTLYWYLQNLGQGPELLIRYENEEAVDDSQLPKDRFSAERLKGVDSTLKIQPAELGDSAVYLCASSSLAGSTDTQYFGPGTRLTVL.

This clone has at least ten counts. The chain couples TRBV5-6 to TRBJ2-7; either TRBD1 or TRBD2 may supply D (5 bases each). Germline CDR1 is SGHDT and CDR2 is YYEEEE. There are 13 residues in the CDR3. The V end was cut by 3 bases, the J end by 4 bases, with 11 bases between. The CDR3 DNA reads TGTGCCAGCAGCTATTCCGGGACGTACGAGCAGTACTTC. It specifies CASSYSGTYEQYF.

The chain joins TRBV25-1 to TRBJ2-7; perhaps TRBD2 as D (5 bases). Germline V gives CDR1 MGHDK, CDR2 SYGVNS. The germline V and J ends were trimmed by 5 bases and 7 bases, with 18 bases remaining between them. CDR3 length equals 14 residues. The CDR3 DNA reads TGTGCCAGCAGTTCCAGCGTTCGAACGGGGGAGCAGTACTTC. As protein: CASSSSVRTGEQYF.